The TCR beta chain under discussion was sequenced for a study of shared clonotypes between healthy human individuals. Study results and caveats: Naive CD4 clonotypes overlapped across a few donors at approximately 4.5%. Among non-shared clonotypes, generation probabilities were lower than among those shared by all four donors.

CD4+ cell separation produced CD45RA+ naive and CD45RA-negative memory subsets. Measured with immunoSEQ multiplex PCR; TCRdb has only the in-frame clones, and not every one. The sample holds more than 1.2 million clones, about 98.5% seen once. This clone was recorded once. Its antigen remains unknown. The CDR3 covers 13 residues. Per the germline V gene, CDR1 is GTSNPN and CDR2 is SVGIG (reference sequence). Trimming left V 5 bases short and J 2 bases short, with 10 bases between. The genes are TRBV30 and TRBJ2-1, with D perhaps TRBD1 (6 bases). The sample taken for sequencing was naive CD4+ T cells sorted from blood. The subset was: CD45RA+ positively selected. The receptor was isolated from a man aged 25-45 years in good health. The CDR3 sequence: CAWAWTAYNEQFF. CDR3 DNA sequence: TGTGCCTGGGCTTGGACAGCCTACAATGAGCAGTTCTTC.